The 3 T cell receptor beta chains presented below share a single source sample, sequenced in a study of blood T cell repertoires in COVID-19. The assay was immunoSEQ multiplex PCR, and TCRdb's table has in-frame clones only and misses some. The sample lists 200,000 to 300,000 clones, about nine tenths seen once, with around a tenth in the top ten. The source material was peripheral blood. These TCRs come from a man aged 35-49 years who had recovered from COVID-19.

This chain links TRBV19 with TRBJ1-2; 7 nucleotides agree with TRBD1. Germline CDR1 reads LNHDA; CDR2 reads SQIVND (reference sequence). Trimming cost V 3 bases and J 4 bases; bases outside gene matches: 2. This CDR3 is built from 13 residues. In DNA form, the CDR3 reads TGTGCCAGTAGTATTAACAGGGGCTATGGCTACACCTTC. It encodes CASSINRGYGYTF.

J is TRBJ2-1 and V is TRBV5-1, with 11 bases matching TRBD2. The V and J ends lost 5 bases and 4 bases, in that order; junction bases with no gene match: 11. This CDR3 is 17 amino acids long. Germline V gene lookup returns CDR1 SGHRS and CDR2 YFSETQ. The CDR3 reads CASRSTTSGMLYNEQFF. The DNA of the CDR3 is TGCGCCAGCAGAAGCACGACTAGCGGGATGTTGTACAATGAGCAGTTCTTC.

This clone was recorded a few times. V and J are TRBV7-2 and TRBJ1-2; D is unclear. Trimming took off 4 bases at V and 3 bases at J, with 9 bases between the two ends. The CDR3 consists of 13 residues. Germline V gene lookup returns CDR1 SGHTA and CDR2 FQGNSA. The CDR3, as DNA: TGTGCCAGCAGCTCCGGGATCCACTATGGCTACACCTTC. It codes for CASSSGIHYGYTF.